The next 20 T cell receptor beta chains were all read from a single sample in a study of control samples from healthy donors and cancer patients. Only in-frame clones appear in the TCRdb table, and some are missing; sequencing was by immunoSEQ multiplex PCR. The table lists about 150,000 clones, 91% of them singletons. Sequenced material: blood. These receptors were collected from a woman in her thirties or forties in good health.

The sample holds one count of this clone. This chain joins TRBV5-1 and TRBJ2-5, with D possibly TRBD2 on 6 matching bases. V was clipped by 0 bases and J by 6 bases, with 12 bases between them. The CDR3 extends over 14 amino acids. Per germline, CDR1 SGHRS and CDR2 YFSETQ. CDR3 sequence reads: CASSLEAGLQTQYF. The CDR3 DNA sequence: TGCGCCAGCAGCTTGGAAGCGGGCCTACAGACCCAGTACTTC.

The V gene is TRBV27, the J gene TRBJ2-3; 9 bases agree with TRBD1. CDR1 and CDR2 (germline): MNHEY, SMNVEV (reference sequence). The CDR3 spans 15 residues. Trimming removed 5 bases from V and 4 bases from J; junction bases left unmatched: 7. CDR3 in DNA: TGTGCCAGCAGTCTAGGGGGACAGGGTTCAGATACGCAGTATTTT. Encoded protein: CASSLGGQGSDTQYF.

J is TRBJ2-5 and V is TRBV6-1; 7 nucleotides align to TRBD2. The CDR3 length is 16 residues. Germline V gene data show CDR1 as MNHNS and CDR2 as SASEGT. V lost 3 bases to trimming and J lost 5 bases; unmatched junction nucleotides: 12. The CDR3 coding sequence is TGTGCCAGCAGTGACTTTTGGCGGGGGAGGGAGGAGACCCAGTACTTC. This translates into CASSDFWRGREETQYF.

This rearrangement joins TRBV6-1 to TRBJ1-3; D gene unclear. Trimming shortened V by 1 base and J by 2 bases, and 6 bases separated the two germline ends. Germline values: CDR1 MNHNS, CDR2 SASEGT. The CDR3 spans 14 residues. The CDR3 DNA reads as TGTGCCAGCAGTGAAGGGTGGGCTGGAAACACCATATATTTT. It specifies CASSEGWAGNTIYF.

The chain combines TRBV12-3 or TRBV12-4 with TRBJ1-2, with D possibly being TRBD1 (6 bases). V gave up 6 bases and J gave up 6 bases, with 14 bases separating them. There are 13 residues in the CDR3. The CDR3 sequence: CASSLGGAHGYTF. In DNA, the CDR3 is TGTGCCAGCAGCCTCGGGGGGGCGCATGGCTACACCTTC.

This clone was detected ten times or more. The chain joins TRBV5-6 to TRBJ1-5; unclear D gene. The CDR3 extends over 17 amino acids. Germline V gene data show CDR1 as SGHDT and CDR2 as YYEEEE. The V end lost 1 base, the J end lost 4 bases, and 18 bases lay between the germline ends. The CDR3, as DNA: TGTGCCAGCAGCTTGCGGATGCGCGGGCTCGGGAATCAGCCCCAGCATTTT. Translated, it gives CASSLRMRGLGNQPQHF.

CDR3 in DNA: TGTGCCAGCAGCCATACAAACCAGGGGATACACTACGAGCAGTACTTC. Amino acid sequence: CASSHTNQGIHYEQYF. V and J are TRBV4-2 and TRBJ2-7; D is possibly TRBD1 (6 bases). Trimming cost V 3 bases and J 3 bases, with 18 bases left between them. This CDR3 contains 16 residues. The germline V gene encodes CDR1 LGHNA and CDR2 YNFKEQ.

This chain connects TRBV7-2 to TRBJ1-2, with D unclear. The V end was cut by 0 bases, the J end by 8 bases, with 22 bases between. Germline assignment: CDR1 SGHTA and CDR2 FQGNSA. The CDR3 is 17 amino acids. CDR3 in DNA: TGTGCCAGCAGCTTAGCCTGGGAGTTAGAAGGGTTCCGGGGCTACACCTTC. This gives the protein CASSLAWELEGFRGYTF.

The chain is built from TRBV5-1 and TRBJ2-7, with D perhaps matching TRBD2 (5 bases). There are 14 residues in the CDR3. Germline CDR1 is SGHRS and CDR2 is YFSETQ. Between the trimmed V and J ends, which lost 1 base and 6 bases, there was a span of 14 bases. The CDR3 here is CASSLYLEAVEQYF. The CDR3 nucleotides are TGCGCCAGCAGCTTGTACTTGGAGGCGGTCGAGCAGTACTTC.

The rearrangement links TRBV14 to TRBJ1-6; 7 bases align to TRBD1. Trimming took 4 bases from V and 14 from J; bases not matched to a gene: 5. There are 12 residues in the CDR3. Per germline, CDR1 SGHDN and CDR2 FVKESK. The CDR3, as DNA: TGTGCCAGCAGCCTAGGGGGCTCGGCCCTCCACTTT. Translated, it gives CASSLGGSALHF.

The V call is TRBV7-2, the J call TRBJ2-7, with D perhaps matching TRBD1 (6 bases). The germline CDR1 and CDR2 sequences are SGHTA and FQGNSA. The CDR3 runs to 13 residues. V was clipped by 2 bases and J by 3 bases, with 8 bases between them. The CDR3: CASSLLQGYEQYF. CDR3 nucleotide sequence: TGTGCCAGCAGCTTATTACAGGGCTACGAGCAGTACTTC.

The table lists this clone with a few counts. The rearrangement uses TRBV10-3 and TRBJ1-1; D is undetermined. The ends were cut back, 2 bases at V and 1 base at J, with 17 bases in the middle. Germline V CDR1 and CDR2: ENHRY, SYGVKD. This CDR3 region has 17 residues. The CDR3 DNA reads TGTGCCATCAGTGAGGGTAGTAGTGACACCCGGAACACTGAAGCTTTCTTT. Amino acids: CAISEGSSDTRNTEAFF.

The chain uses TRBV7-9 and TRBJ2-5; D gene uncertain. Between the trimmed V and J ends, which lost 1 base and 4 bases, there was a span of 10 bases. Germline loops: CDR1 SEHNR, CDR2 FQNEAQ (reference sequence). The CDR3 has 14 residues. CDR3 in amino acids: CASSLGNGAETQYF. The DNA of the CDR3 is TGTGCCAGCAGCTTAGGAAACGGTGCAGAGACCCAGTACTTC.

The chain combines TRBV5-1 with TRBJ1-5, with TRBD1 as a possible D gene (6 bases). This CDR3 comprises 16 residues. Germline V gene sequence: CDR1 SGHRS, CDR2 YFSETQ. The germline V and J ends were trimmed by 7 bases and 2 bases, with 19 bases remaining between them. The CDR3 is CASCLLGGRGNQPQHF. The CDR3, as DNA: TGCGCCAGCTGCCTGTTAGGGGGACGGGGCAATCAGCCCCAGCATTTT.

V usage is TRBV14 and J usage is TRBJ2-2; maybe TRBD2 (6 bases). The CDR3 extends over 16 amino acids. Germline V gene sequence: CDR1 SGHDN, CDR2 FVKESK. V lost 0 bases to trimming and J lost 7 bases, with 15 bases between them. CDR3 bases: TGTGCCAGCAGCCAAGATTTGTTTCAAGCGGGCGGGGAGCTGTTTTTT. This translates into CASSQDLFQAGGELFF. Full variable domain (missing parts from reference TRBV14 and TRBJ2-2): EAGVTQFPSHSVIEKGQTVTLRCDPISGHDNLYWYRRVMGKEIKFLLHFVKESKQDESGMPNNRFLAERTGGTYSTLKVQPAELEDSGVYFCASSQDLFQAGGELFFGEGSRLTVL.

J is TRBJ2-5 and V is TRBV3-1 (or the pseudogene TRBV3-2); possibly TRBD2 for D (5 bases). The length of the CDR3 is 18 residues. The V end was cut by 4 bases, the J end by 1 base, with 22 bases between. Germline loops: CDR1 LGHDT, CDR2 YNNKEL (reference sequence). CDR3 DNA: TGTGCCAGCAGCCTTCCCCGAGGGTATGGGGTAGCCCAAGAGACCCAGTACTTC. As protein: CASSLPRGYGVAQETQYF.

The genes are TRBV7-9 and TRBJ2-1, with D possibly being TRBD2 (5 bases). Between the trimmed V and J ends, which lost 3 bases and 9 bases, there was a span of 12 bases. Germline assignment: CDR1 SEHNR and CDR2 FQNEAQ (reference sequence). This CDR3 is built from 13 residues. The CDR3 here is CASSFGSRGEQFF. The CDR3, as DNA: TGTGCCAGCAGCTTTGGAAGTCGGGGTGAGCAGTTCTTC.

The chain links TRBV4-1 to TRBJ1-2, with D perhaps matching TRBD1 (6 bases). The CDR3 totals 16 residues. V dropped 6 bases and J dropped 4 bases, with 21 bases sitting between them. CDR1 and CDR2 from the germline V gene are MGHRA and YSYEKL. CDR3 bases: TGCGCCAGCAGTCGCCAGACCGGACAGCTATCCTATGGCTACACCTTC. It specifies CASSRQTGQLSYGYTF.

The chain employs TRBV2 and TRBJ1-1, with D perhaps matching TRBD1 (6 bases). The germline V and J ends were trimmed by 2 bases and 3 bases, with 19 bases remaining between them. Germline V CDR1 and CDR2: SNHLY, FYNNEI. CDR3 length: 17 amino acids. CDR3 nucleotides: TGTGCCAGCAGTGAACCTCGTGGTTGGGGGGCGGACACTGAAGCTTTCTTT. It encodes CASSEPRGWGADTEAFF.

In this sample, this clone turned up once. The chain links TRBV13 to TRBJ2-2; tentatively, D is TRBD1 (7 bases). The germline V gene has CDR1 PRHDT and CDR2 FYEKMQ (reference sequence). The CDR3 contains 17 residues. The V and J ends lost 2 bases and 1 base respectively, with 14 bases between them. This CDR3 is CASSLFQGGLNTGELFF. DNA for the CDR3: TGTGCCAGCAGCTTATTCCAGGGGGGTCTGAACACCGGGGAGCTGTTTTTT.